These 28 T cell receptor beta chains were sequenced from one sample in a study of T-cell reconstitution after alpha-beta-depleted transplantation in children. Unique molecular identifiers were incorporated into the prepared TCRbeta library. In TCRdb, the PCR reads were re-called with MiXCR into one record per CDR3 protein. The table includes over 150,000 distinct CDR3 sequences, 11% detected once. This specimen was PBMCs, taken before TCRalphabeta/CD19-depleted stem cell transplant. These TCRs come from a boy aged 2 to 10 with acute myeloid leukemia, due to receive a stem cell transplant.

This clonotype was observed at least ten times. The J gene is TRBJ1-5, the V gene TRBV20-1; D gene ambiguous. The CDR3 length is 11 residues. The germline V gene has CDR1 DFQATT and CDR2 SNEGSKA (reference sequence). V dropped 3 bases and J dropped 4 bases, with 4 bases sitting between them. CDR3 nucleotide sequence: TGCAGTGCTAGGGGAAATCAGCCCCAGCATTTT. Translated, it gives CSARGNQPQHF.

This clonotype came up many times. The rearrangement links TRBV5-1 to TRBJ2-5, with 9 positions matching TRBD1. The CDR3 is 15 residues long. J gave up 2 bases and V 4 bases, and 6 bases lay outside the gene matches. Germline V lookup: CDR1 SGHRS, CDR2 YFSETQ. The CDR3 here is CASSQGTGFQETQYF. The CDR3, as DNA: TGCGCCAGCAGCCAAGGGACAGGGTTTCAAGAGACCCAGTACTTC.

This clonotype showed up many times. The chain is built from TRBV5-1 and TRBJ1-2, with TRBD1 as a possible D gene (6 bases). Trimming cost V 0 bases and J 5 bases, with 11 bases left between them. Germline CDR1 reads SGHRS; CDR2 reads YFSETQ. The CDR3 spans 14 residues. The CDR3 DNA is TGCGCCAGCAGCTTGGGGTCTGGACAGTATGGCTACACCTTC. Translating gives CASSLGSGQYGYTF.

This clonotype was seen ten or more times. The V and J genes are TRBV6-5 and TRBJ1-1, with D unresolved. Per germline, CDR1 MNHEY and CDR2 SVGAGI. The CDR3 loop spans 14 amino acids. Trimming left V 3 bases short and J 0 bases short, with 8 bases between. The CDR3 DNA reads TGTGCCAGCAGTTATGGGAATTTGAACACTGAAGCTTTCTTT. Translated: CASSYGNLNTEAFF.

This clonotype was seen ten or more times. V gene TRBV4-1 combines with J gene TRBJ1-1; 9 bases align to TRBD1. The germline V gene encodes CDR1 MGHRA and CDR2 YSYEKL. V gave up 0 bases and J gave up 5 bases; unmatched junction bases: 10. CDR3 length: 17 amino acids. The CDR3 DNA reads TGCGCCAGCAGCCAAGAGAAGGCGGGGACAGGGCTGACTGAAGCTTTCTTT. Translated, it gives CASSQEKAGTGLTEAFF.

At least ten counts were recorded for this clonotype. The chain couples TRBV5-1 to TRBJ1-2, with 8 bases lining up with TRBD1. The CDR3 is made up of 14 amino acids. J lost 6 bases, V lost 0 bases, and 4 bases had no gene match. Germline V lookup: CDR1 SGHRS, CDR2 YFSETQ. The CDR3 protein is CASSLGQGSDGYTF. The CDR3 DNA sequence: TGCGCCAGCAGCTTGGGACAGGGGTCGGATGGCTACACCTTC. Combining the CDR3 with reference TRBV5-1 and TRBJ1-2 gives the whole variable domain KAGVTQTPRYLIKTRGQQVTLSCSPISGHRSVSWYQQTPGQGLQFLFEYFSETQRNKGNFPGRFSGRQFSNSRSEMNVSTLELGDSALYLCASSLGQGSDGYTFGSGTRLTVV.

The rearrangement uses TRBV20-1 and TRBJ2-3, with 9 bases that match TRBD2. Germline CDR1 and CDR2: DFQATT and SNEGSKA (reference sequence). This CDR3 spans 16 amino acids. V shed 3 bases, J shed 4 bases, and the junction held 11 bases outside the gene matches. CDR3 protein: CSASRLAGGPSDTQYF. CDR3 sequence (DNA): TGCAGTGCTAGCCGGCTGGCGGGGGGGCCTTCAGATACGCAGTATTTT.

This clonotype came up a few times. The chain combines TRBV11-2 with TRBJ2-5; 12 positions agree with TRBD2. The CDR3 has 18 residues. Unmatched junction bases numbered 12, after V lost 2 bases and J lost 5 bases. Germline CDR1 is SGHAT and CDR2 is FQNNGV. CDR3 in amino acids: CASSLHRNGLAGYETQYF. CDR3 in DNA: TGTGCCAGCAGCTTACACAGGAATGGACTAGCGGGATACGAGACCCAGTACTTC.

This clonotype was counted many times. In DNA, the CDR3 is TGCAGTGCTAGGCGCCCGTCCGGGACAGGGATCGGCTACACCTTC. This codes for CSARRPSGTGIGYTF. This chain links TRBV20-1 with TRBJ1-2; 9 bases are a match to TRBD1. The junction had 13 bases not matched to a gene; V was cut back by 3 bases and J by 8 bases. Per the germline V gene, CDR1 is DFQATT and CDR2 is SNEGSKA (reference sequence). The CDR3 runs 15 residues.

Many counts were recorded for this clonotype. J is TRBJ2-3 and V is TRBV15; possibly TRBD1 for D (5 bases). CDR3 length: 16 residues. V shed 3 bases and J shed 6 bases, with 19 bases lying between them. The germline V gene encodes CDR1 LNHNV and CDR2 YYDKDF (reference sequence). CDR3 residues: CATSSLDTQRLDTQYF. CDR3 nucleotides: TGTGCCACCAGCAGCCTGGACACGCAACGTTTGGATACGCAGTATTTT.

There are many counts of this clonotype. The J gene is TRBJ2-1, the V gene TRBV12-3 or TRBV12-4, with unresolved D. Trimming took off 1 base at V and 6 bases at J, with 7 bases between the two ends. The CDR3 has 13 residues. CDR3 sequence reads: CASSLGMGNEQFF. CDR3 coding DNA: TGTGCCAGCAGTTTAGGGATGGGCAATGAGCAGTTCTTC.

This clonotype was found many times. The chain uses TRBV28 and TRBJ2-3, with D possibly matching TRBD2 (6 bases). Trimming removed 4 bases at V and 6 bases at J, with 14 bases between. CDR3 length: 14 amino acids. CDR1 is MDHEN and CDR2 is SYDVKM in the germline V gene. The CDR3 is CASSSGGGWDTQYF. CDR3 nucleotides: TGTGCCAGCAGTTCCGGGGGAGGCTGGGATACGCAGTATTTT.

This clonotype was picked up many times. V usage is TRBV7-2 and J usage is TRBJ1-1; TRBD1 aligns across 7 bases. This CDR3 comprises 14 residues. Germline V gives CDR1 SGHTA, CDR2 FQGNSA. V was clipped by 3 bases and J by 6 bases; unmatched bases: 7. Here the CDR3 reads CASSFTGGTAEAFF. The CDR3 DNA reads as TGTGCCAGCAGCTTTACTGGTGGGACAGCTGAAGCTTTCTTT.

This clonotype was picked up many times. The chain has TRBV5-1 and TRBJ2-1; 9 bases align to TRBD1. Per the germline V gene, CDR1 is SGHRS and CDR2 is YFSETQ. Trimming at V came to 5 bases and at J to 4 bases, leaving 13 bases not matched to a gene. CDR3 length equals 17 residues. CDR3 nucleotide sequence: TGCGCCAGCAGACTTGTGTACAGGGGGCATCGATACAATGAGCAGTTCTTC. It yields the protein CASRLVYRGHRYNEQFF.

At least ten counts were recorded for this clonotype. J is TRBJ2-2 and V is TRBV2, with 11 bases fitting TRBD2. J gave up 4 bases and V 3 bases, and 1 base lay outside the gene matches. CDR3 length equals 15 residues. CDR1 is SNHLY, CDR2 FYNNEI, per germline. The chain's CDR3 is CASSDLAGGTGELFF. CDR3 nucleotides: TGTGCCAGCAGTGACCTAGCGGGAGGCACCGGGGAGCTGTTTTTT.

This clonotype has a count of ten or more. The CDR3 spells CASSPAAGLSRYTF. For the CDR3, the DNA is TGTGCCAGCAGTCCGGCGGCAGGACTAAGTCGCTACACCTTC. The genes are TRBV28 and TRBJ1-2; D gene uncertain. The CDR3 consists of 14 residues. Trimming left V 5 bases short and J 9 bases short, with 19 bases between. Per the germline V gene, CDR1 is MDHEN and CDR2 is SYDVKM.

The chain's CDR3 is CASSMRTGGARNEKLFF. The CDR3 DNA follows: TGTGCCAGCAGCATGCGGACAGGGGGCGCGAGGAATGAAAAACTGTTTTTT. V is TRBV7-8 and J is TRBJ1-4; TRBD1 aligns across 11 bases. Germline V lookup: CDR1 SGHVS, CDR2 FQNEAQ. The trim removed 5 bases at V and 5 bases at J, leaving 10 bases unmatched. The CDR3 runs 17 residues.

This clonotype was recorded many times. The chain has TRBV29-1 and TRBJ1-1; D call uncertain. The CDR3 is made up of 12 amino acids. The germline V and J ends were trimmed by 3 bases and 1 base, with 6 bases remaining between them. Germline CDR1 and CDR2: SQVTM and ANQGSEA. The CDR3 reads CSVEVGNTEAFF. CDR3 coding DNA: TGCAGCGTTGAGGTGGGGAACACTGAAGCTTTCTTT.

The chain is built from TRBV5-4 and TRBJ2-1, with TRBD2 identical over 9 bases. V was pared by 4 bases and J by 4 bases, with 9 bases of the junction left unmatched. The CDR3 loop spans 16 amino acids. Germline V gives CDR1 SGHNT, CDR2 YYREEE (reference sequence). For the CDR3, the DNA is TGTGCCAGCAGCCGAACTACTAGCGGGCGGTACAATGAGCAGTTCTTC. It translates to CASSRTTSGRYNEQFF. Full variable domain (remainder filled in from reference TRBV5-4 and TRBJ2-1): ETGVTQSPTHLIKTRGQQVTLRCSSQSGHNTVSWYQQALGQGPQFIFQYYREEENGRGNFPPRFSGLQFPNYSSELNVNALELDDSALYLCASSRTTSGRYNEQFFGPGTRLTVL.

This clonotype has at least ten counts. The rearrangement links TRBV15 to TRBJ2-3, with D perhaps matching TRBD2 (5 bases). In germline, CDR1 is LNHNV, CDR2 YYDKDF (reference sequence). The CDR3 spans 15 residues. Trimming left V 6 bases short and J 4 bases short, with 17 bases between. CDR3 in DNA: TGTGCCACCAGTGGGGAATTGGACTCCGCAGATACGCAGTATTTT. Its translation: CATSGELDSADTQYF.

The table lists this clonotype with many counts. The chain combines TRBV5-6 with TRBJ2-2, with D tentatively TRBD1 (5 bases). The length of the CDR3 is 15 residues. Trimming stripped 4 bases from V and 3 bases from J, with 13 bases between. Per the germline V gene, CDR1 is SGHDT and CDR2 is YYEEEE. CDR3 region: CASSTTRQYTGELFF. The CDR3 DNA reads as TGTGCCAGCAGCACCACTCGACAGTACACCGGGGAGCTGTTTTTT. The variable domain in full, with the rest retrieved from reference TRBV5-6 and TRBJ2-2, is DAGVTQSPTHLIKTRGQQVTLRCSPKSGHDTVSWYQQALGQGPQFIFQYYEEEERQRGNFPDRFSGHQFPNYSSELNVNALLLGDSALYLCASSTTRQYTGELFFGEGSRLTVL.

There are many counts of this clonotype. The rearrangement links TRBV4-1 to TRBJ2-5; 9 nucleotides match TRBD1. This CDR3 has 14 amino acids. From germline, CDR1 is MGHRA and CDR2 YSYEKL. J was trimmed by 4 bases and V by 4 bases; bases with no gene match: 4. CDR3 DNA sequence: TGCGCCAGCAGCCCCACAGGGGGCGTAGAGACCCAGTACTTC. Translation gives CASSPTGGVETQYF.

This chain uses TRBV30 with TRBJ2-1; D is ambiguous. Germline V gene data show CDR1 as GTSNPN and CDR2 as SVGIG (reference sequence). The CDR3 extends over 15 amino acids. The V gene lost 1 base and the J gene lost 0 bases, with 10 bases spanning the gap. Here the CDR3 DNA reads TGTGCCTGGAGTGAGGACGACCTCTCCTACAATGAGCAGTTCTTC. Encoded protein: CAWSEDDLSYNEQFF.

This clonotype was recorded many times. The chain carries TRBV6-1 and TRBJ1-1; 8 bases are shared with TRBD1. The trim removed 7 bases at V and 6 bases at J, leaving 7 bases unmatched. Germline V lookup: CDR1 MNHNS, CDR2 SASEGT. CDR3 size: 13 residues. The CDR3 protein is CASNQDRAAEAFF. DNA for the CDR3: TGTGCCAGCAACCAGGACAGGGCGGCTGAAGCTTTCTTT.

This clonotype was counted ten times or more. The CDR3 spells CASSQDGGLFHTGELFF. The CDR3 nucleotides read TGCGCCAGCAGCCAAGATGGCGGACTATTTCACACCGGGGAGCTGTTTTTT. The chain combines TRBV4-1 with TRBJ2-2, with D maybe TRBD2 (6 bases). Germline CDR1 and CDR2: MGHRA and YSYEKL. The germline V and J ends were trimmed by 0 bases and 3 bases, with 14 bases remaining between them. There are 17 residues in the CDR3.

This clonotype was observed at least ten times. The V call is TRBV12-3 or TRBV12-4, the J call TRBJ2-2, with 7 bases fitting TRBD2. J lost 3 bases, V lost 7 bases, and 11 bases had no gene match. CDR3 size: 16 residues. The CDR3 sequence is CASTTPGSGDTGELFF. CDR3 DNA sequence: TGTGCCAGCACCACGCCGGGAAGCGGGGACACCGGGGAGCTGTTTTTT.

This clonotype was observed many times. The rearrangement links TRBV20-1 to TRBJ1-1; TRBD1 is a possible D gene (5 bases). Trimming stripped 0 bases from V and 1 base from J, with 15 bases between. The CDR3 sequence is 16 residues long. In germline, CDR1 is DFQATT, CDR2 SNEGSKA (reference sequence). The CDR3 nucleotides are TGCAGTGCTAGAGATCCAGGGCGACCGCAGAACACTGAAGCTTTCTTT. It translates to CSARDPGRPQNTEAFF.

In its sample, this clonotype was seen many times. CDR3 sequence (DNA): TGCAGTGCTAGGGAGGGACAGACTACTGAAGCTTTCTTT. Translating gives CSAREGQTTEAFF. The chain combines TRBV20-1 with TRBJ1-1; 7 nucleotides align to TRBD1. Germline CDR1 is DFQATT and CDR2 is SNEGSKA (reference sequence). The CDR3 consists of 13 residues. V was clipped by 3 bases and J by 5 bases; unmatched bases: 6.